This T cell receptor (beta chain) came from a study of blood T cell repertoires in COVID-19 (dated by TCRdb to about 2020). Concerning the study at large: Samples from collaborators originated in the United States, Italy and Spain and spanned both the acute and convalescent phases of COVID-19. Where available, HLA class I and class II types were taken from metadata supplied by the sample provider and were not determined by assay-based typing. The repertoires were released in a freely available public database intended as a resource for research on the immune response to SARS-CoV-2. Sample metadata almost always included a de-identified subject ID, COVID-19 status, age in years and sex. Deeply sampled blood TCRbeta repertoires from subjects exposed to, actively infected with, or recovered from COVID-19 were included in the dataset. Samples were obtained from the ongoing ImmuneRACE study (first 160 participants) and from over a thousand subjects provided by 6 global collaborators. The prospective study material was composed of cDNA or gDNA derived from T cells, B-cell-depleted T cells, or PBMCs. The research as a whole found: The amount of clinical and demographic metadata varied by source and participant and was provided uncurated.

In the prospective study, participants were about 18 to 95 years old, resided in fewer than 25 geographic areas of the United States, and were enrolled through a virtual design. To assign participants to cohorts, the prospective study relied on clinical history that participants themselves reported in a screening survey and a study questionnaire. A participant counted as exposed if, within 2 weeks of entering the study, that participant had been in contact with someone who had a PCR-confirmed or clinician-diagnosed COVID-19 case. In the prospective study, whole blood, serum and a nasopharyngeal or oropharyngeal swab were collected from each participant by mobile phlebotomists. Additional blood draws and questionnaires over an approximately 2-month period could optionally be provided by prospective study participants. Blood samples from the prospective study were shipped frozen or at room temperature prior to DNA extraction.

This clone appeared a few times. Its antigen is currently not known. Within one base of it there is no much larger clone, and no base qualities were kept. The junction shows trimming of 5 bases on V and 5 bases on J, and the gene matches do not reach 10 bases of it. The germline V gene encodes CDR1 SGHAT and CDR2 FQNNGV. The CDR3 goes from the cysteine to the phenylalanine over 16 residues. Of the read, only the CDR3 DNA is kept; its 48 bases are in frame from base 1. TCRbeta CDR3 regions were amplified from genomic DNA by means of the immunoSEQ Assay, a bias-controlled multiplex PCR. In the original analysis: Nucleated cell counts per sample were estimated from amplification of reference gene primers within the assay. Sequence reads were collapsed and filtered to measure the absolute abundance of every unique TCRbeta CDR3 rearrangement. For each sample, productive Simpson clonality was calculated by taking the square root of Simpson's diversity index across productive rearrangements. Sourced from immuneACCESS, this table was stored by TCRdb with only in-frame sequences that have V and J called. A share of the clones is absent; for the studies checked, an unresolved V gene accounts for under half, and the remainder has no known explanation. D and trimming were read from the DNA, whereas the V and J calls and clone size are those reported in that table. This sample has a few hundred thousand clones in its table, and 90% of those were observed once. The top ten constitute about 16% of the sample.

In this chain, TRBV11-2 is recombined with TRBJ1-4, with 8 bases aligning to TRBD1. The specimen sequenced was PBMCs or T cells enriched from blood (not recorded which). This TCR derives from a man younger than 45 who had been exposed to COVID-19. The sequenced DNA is TGTGCCAGCAGCCCCAGAAGCACAGGGGGGAATGAAAAACTGTTTTTT. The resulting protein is CASSPRSTGGNEKLFF. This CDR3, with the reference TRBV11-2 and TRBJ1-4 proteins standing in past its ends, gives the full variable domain EAGVAQSPRYKIIEKRQSVAFWCNPISGHATLYWYQQILGQGPKLLIQFQNNGVVDDSQLPKDRFSAERLKGVDSTLKIQPAKLEDSAVYLCASSPRSTGGNEKLFFGSGTQLSVL.